This entry lists 25 T cell receptor beta chains sequenced from one sample in a study of blood T cell repertoires in COVID-19. Here immunoSEQ multiplex PCR was the method, and the copy in TCRdb shows in-frame clones only, minus some. Of around 300,000 clones in the sample, more than 70% were seen once. Sequencing was done on a sample of PBMCs or T cells enriched from blood (not recorded which). These receptors originate from a woman aged 25-40 years who had recovered from COVID-19.

This clone was detected only once. This sequence joins TRBV7-2 and TRBJ2-3, with 7 bases aligning to TRBD2. The CDR3 is 14 residues long. Germline V gene lookup returns CDR1 SGHTA and CDR2 FQGNSA. J gave up 5 bases and V 4 bases, and 6 bases lay outside the gene matches. The CDR3 sequence: CASSSQGGGDTQYF. In DNA, the CDR3 is TGTGCCAGCAGCTCCCAGGGCGGGGGAGATACGCAGTATTTT. Together with reference TRBV7-2 and TRBJ2-3, the CDR3 gives the full variable domain: GAGVSQSPSNKVTEKGKDVELRCDPISGHTALYWYRQSLGQGLEFLIYFQGNSAPDKSGLPSDRFSAERTGGSVSTLTIQRTQQEDSAVYLCASSSQGGGDTQYFGPGTRLTVL.

This chain joins TRBV5-6 and TRBJ2-7; 7 bases fit TRBD1. From germline, CDR1 is SGHDT and CDR2 YYEEEE. The CDR3 totals 19 residues. V lost 4 bases and J lost 2; bases outside the gene matches: 21. CDR3 amino acids: CASSPLGPERTGNTYEQYF. The DNA for the CDR3 is TGTGCCAGCAGCCCCCTGGGACCTGAACGGACAGGTAATACCTACGAGCAGTACTTC.

This clone was seen just once. The chain couples TRBV29-1 to TRBJ2-7, with TRBD1 matching 7 bases. With V trimmed by 2 bases and J by 5 bases, 6 bases remained unmatched. The CDR3 covers 13 residues. The V gene's germline CDR1 is SQVTM and CDR2 ANQGSEA. CDR3 nucleotide sequence: TGCAGCGTTGAATCAGGGGGTAGTCACGAGCAGTACTTC. This translates into CSVESGGSHEQYF.

The chain carries TRBV5-8 and TRBJ1-6; no reliable D call. This CDR3 is built from 15 residues. V was clipped by 5 bases and J by 9 bases, with 18 bases between them. CDR1 SGHTS and CDR2 YDEGEE come from the germline V gene. CDR3 in DNA: TGTGCCAGCAGTCCACTGGGCGGGATGGGTTCACCCCTCCACTTT. Translation: CASSPLGGMGSPLHF.

The rearrangement uses TRBV4-1 and TRBJ1-6, with no clear D. Germline loops: CDR1 MGHRA, CDR2 YSYEKL. Trimming removed 5 bases from V and 5 bases from J, with 13 bases in between. This CDR3 comprises 15 residues. For the CDR3, the DNA is TGCGCCAGCAGCTATTCACACCTCGATAATTCACCCCTCCACTTT. Translated: CASSYSHLDNSPLHF.

The gene calls are TRBV5-6 and TRBJ2-7; 7 bases are a match to TRBD1. The length of the CDR3 is 15 residues. The junction had 6 bases not matched to a gene; V was cut back by 3 bases and J by 0 bases. Looked up from germline, CDR1 is SGHDT and CDR2 is YYEEEE. CDR3 in DNA: TGTGCCAGCAGCTGGTGGGGACAGAGCTCCTACGAGCAGTACTTC. It encodes CASSWWGQSSYEQYF. The full variable domain, rest sourced from reference TRBV5-6 and TRBJ2-7, is DAGVTQSPTHLIKTRGQQVTLRCSPKSGHDTVSWYQQALGQGPQFIFQYYEEEERQRGNFPDRFSGHQFPNYSSELNVNALLLGDSALYLCASSWWGQSSYEQYFGPGTRLTVT.

The gene calls are TRBV25-1 and TRBJ1-2; no reliable D call. Trimming pared 1 base from V and 2 bases from J, leaving 11 bases between. This CDR3 is built from 15 residues. From germline, CDR1 is MGHDK and CDR2 SYGVNS. The CDR3 sequence: CASSEWSGPNYGYTF. In DNA, the CDR3 is TGTGCCAGCAGTGAATGGAGCGGACCAAACTATGGCTACACCTTC.

This chain joins TRBV7-9 and TRBJ2-5; the match to TRBD2 covers 12 bases. With 5 bases clipped from V and 4 bases from J, the junction kept 8 bases outside the gene matches. Germline values: CDR1 SEHNR, CDR2 FQNEAQ (reference sequence). The CDR3 is made up of 16 amino acids. CDR3 DNA: TGTGCCAGCAGCCCCGGGGCGACTAGCGGGGGAGAGACCCAGTACTTC. Residues: CASSPGATSGGETQYF.

This clone came up once. The rearrangement uses TRBV13 and TRBJ2-5, with 9 bases identical to TRBD2. The V segment lost 5 bases and the J segment 3 bases; nucleotides outside the gene matches: 7. This CDR3 is 15 amino acids long. Germline values: CDR1 PRHDT, CDR2 FYEKMQ (reference sequence). The CDR3 protein is CASSQMAGGEETQYF. For the CDR3, the DNA is TGTGCCAGCAGCCAGATGGCGGGGGGGGAAGAGACCCAGTACTTC. The complete variable domain, with remaining parts taken from reference TRBV13 and TRBJ2-5, reads AAGVIQSPRHLIKEKRETATLKCYPIPRHDTVYWYQQGPGQDPQFLISFYEKMQSDKGSIPDRFSAQQFSDYHSELNMSSLELGDSALYFCASSQMAGGEETQYFGPGTRLLVL.

The gene calls are TRBV3-1 (or the pseudogene TRBV3-2) and TRBJ1-1, with TRBD1 matching over 10 bases. This CDR3 region has 15 residues. Germline-derived CDR1 and CDR2 are LGHDT and YNNKEL (reference sequence). The trim removed 3 bases at V and 2 bases at J, leaving 3 bases unmatched. CDR3 coding DNA: TGTGCCAGCAGCCATCCGACAGGGGGCAACACTGAAGCTTTCTTT. This encodes CASSHPTGGNTEAFF.

This chain connects TRBV7-7 to TRBJ2-5; 7 bases align to TRBD1. V gave up 5 bases and J gave up 3 bases; unmatched junction bases: 3. This CDR3 has 13 residues. Per the germline V gene, CDR1 is SSHAT and CDR2 is FNYEAQ (reference sequence). CDR3 DNA: TGTGCCAGCAGCCCCCAGGGGGAAGAGACCCAGTACTTC. Its translation: CASSPQGEETQYF.

The rearrangement uses TRBV4-3 and TRBJ1-1; D is ambiguous. V gave up 0 bases and J gave up 1 base, with 15 bases separating them. Germline CDR1 is LGHNA and CDR2 is YSLEER. This CDR3 has 17 amino acids. CDR3 protein: CASSQDLWGAGNTEAFF. CDR3 in DNA: TGCGCCAGCAGCCAAGATCTTTGGGGAGCAGGGAACACTGAAGCTTTCTTT.

Comments on this clone: Relative to the germline gene, one junction end is altered; a read error may explain this. The chain is built from TRBV25-1 and TRBJ2-1; D possibly corresponds to TRBD2 (5 bases). Germline CDR1 is MGHDK and CDR2 is SYGVNS. The CDR3 totals 14 residues. The CDR3 DNA follows: TGTGCCAGCAGTAAATATGCCGAGCGGCTCCGGCAGTTCTTC. It codes for CASSKYAERLRQFF.

The chain uses TRBV18 and TRBJ1-1; TRBD1 agrees at 7 bases. V was clipped by 4 bases and J by 1 base; unmatched bases: 9. Germline V gives CDR1 KGHSH, CDR2 LQKENI. The CDR3 is 16 residues long. CDR3 sequence (DNA): TGTGCCAGCTCACAGGTTGCGGACAGGAGGAACACTGAAGCTTTCTTT. It is translated as CASSQVADRRNTEAFF. The whole variable domain, remainder taken from reference TRBV18 and TRBJ1-1, is NAGVMQNPRHLVRRRGQEARLRCSPMKGHSHVYWYRQLPEEGLKFMVYLQKENIIDESGMPKERFSAEFPKEGPSILRIQQVVRGDSAAYFCASSQVADRRNTEAFFGQGTRLTVV.

The genes are TRBV20-1 and TRBJ1-6; 9 bases fit TRBD1. CDR1 is DFQATT and CDR2 is SNEGSKA in the germline V gene (reference sequence). There are 13 residues in the CDR3. V dropped 3 bases and J dropped 8; count of bases not matched to a gene: 2. The CDR3 spells CSASRTGDSPLHF. CDR3 coding DNA: TGCAGTGCTAGTCGGACAGGGGATTCACCCCTCCACTTT.

The chain couples TRBV29-1 to TRBJ1-1; D not resolved. Trimming removed 4 bases at V and 1 base at J, with 16 bases between. Germline CDR1 and CDR2: SQVTM and ANQGSEA. The CDR3 runs to 15 residues. Here the CDR3 DNA reads TGCAGCGTTGGTCAAACGGGAGGATGGAACACTGAAGCTTTCTTT. Protein sequence: CSVGQTGGWNTEAFF.

This chain joins TRBV5-1 and TRBJ1-6, with 8 positions matching TRBD1. The V segment lost 3 bases and the J segment 5 bases; nucleotides outside the gene matches: 4. The CDR3 is made up of 15 amino acids. The germline V gene has CDR1 SGHRS and CDR2 YFSETQ. The CDR3 DNA sequence: TGCGCCAGCAGCTATGGGACAGGCGATAATTCACCCCTCCACTTT. Protein sequence: CASSYGTGDNSPLHF.

The CDR3 reads CASSGGLGDQPQHF. The CDR3, as DNA: TGTGCCAGCAGTGGAGGGCTTGGCGACCAGCCCCAGCATTTT. The rearrangement joins TRBV2 to TRBJ1-5; D is unclear. There are 14 residues in the CDR3. V was trimmed by 4 bases and J by 7 bases, leaving 14 bases between them. Germline V gene data show CDR1 as SNHLY and CDR2 as FYNNEI.

There are a few counts of this clone. The chain carries TRBV7-8 and TRBJ1-2; 12 bases match TRBD1. Germline assignment: CDR1 SGHVS and CDR2 FQNEAQ. The CDR3 runs to 16 residues. Unmatched junction bases numbered 14, after V lost 8 bases and J lost 7 bases. As DNA, the CDR3 is TGTGCCAGCTCAGGGGGACAGGGGGCGGTACAGTTTGGCTACACCTTC. Translating it yields CASSGGQGAVQFGYTF.

CDR3 bases: TGCGCCAGCGGAGACCCAGGGGAGGGAGATACGCAGTATTTT. This sequence encodes CASGDPGEGDTQYF. The rearrangement joins TRBV5-1 to TRBJ2-3; D might be TRBD2 (7 bases). Germline CDR1 reads SGHRS; CDR2 reads YFSETQ. This CDR3 region has 14 residues. Trimming left V 7 bases short and J 5 bases short, with 17 bases between.

V gene TRBV4-1 combines with J gene TRBJ1-2; 8 nucleotides match TRBD1. J gave up 4 bases and V 3 bases, and 4 bases lay outside the gene matches. CDR1 and CDR2 (germline): MGHRA, YSYEKL. This CDR3 has 14 residues. CDR3 amino acids: CASSQATGAYGYTF. The CDR3 DNA sequence: TGCGCCAGCAGCCAGGCGACAGGGGCCTATGGCTACACCTTC.

CDR3 nucleotide sequence: TGTGCCAGCAGCCGCTGGGACGGCGGGGGGGAAAAACTGTTTTTT. Its protein product is CASSRWDGGGEKLFF. The chain uses TRBV7-2 and TRBJ1-4; TRBD1 is a possible D gene (5 bases). Between the trimmed V and J ends, which lost 5 bases and 8 bases, there was a span of 18 bases. Germline V lookup: CDR1 SGHTA, CDR2 FQGNSA. The CDR3 is made up of 15 amino acids.

There are a few counts of this clone. The V call is TRBV6-5, the J call TRBJ1-2; D might be TRBD1 (5 bases). The CDR3 runs 14 residues. Trimming removed 6 bases from V and 5 bases from J, with 16 bases in between. CDR1 and CDR2 from the germline V gene are MNHEY and SVGAGI. The CDR3, as DNA: TGTGCCAGCAGGGGGGGGTCCACATTTTATGGCTACACCTTC. Protein sequence: CASRGGSTFYGYTF.

The chain couples TRBV6-5 to TRBJ2-7; 8 positions match TRBD2. CDR1 is MNHEY and CDR2 is SVGAGI in the germline V gene. This CDR3 spans 14 amino acids. V was pared by 5 bases and J by 4 bases, with 7 bases of the junction left unmatched. CDR3 sequence (DNA): TGTGCCAGCAGTCTTTCTAGCGGGTTATACGAGCAGTACTTC. As protein: CASSLSSGLYEQYF.

A word on this clone: The sample contains more than one DNA sequence encoding this CDR3. The chain is built from TRBV6-5 and TRBJ1-1; D ambiguous. The V gene lost 6 bases and the J gene lost 4 bases, with 15 bases spanning the gap. This CDR3 is 14 amino acids long. Per the germline V gene, CDR1 is MNHEY and CDR2 is SVGAGI. CDR3 amino acids: CASSTGGISTEAFF. Here the CDR3 DNA reads TGTGCCAGCAGCACGGGAGGGATAAGCACTGAAGCTTTCTTT.